This TCR beta chain was recovered during a study of T cell repertoires in cytomegalovirus infection. Study in general: CMV infection and matching HLA type were both indicated by public TCR beta signatures. Study-level points and caveats: Summed public TCR beta family frequency identified CMV carriers bearing the relevant HLA. Clonotype analysis showed dominance of the ex vivo response by HLA-C-restricted CMV-specific TCR beta clonotypes.

TCRdb re-called the reads through MiXCR, storing one row per CDR3 protein. There are approximately 1,000,000 distinct CDR3 sequences in the sample; roughly 30% occur only once, and around an eighth lies in the top ten. A note on this clonotype: Its target is unknown.

The CDR3 contains 15 residues. Looked up from germline, CDR1 is SGHVS and CDR2 is FNYEAQ. Trimming shortened V by 4 bases and J by 1 base, and 12 bases separated the two germline ends. The TCR comes from a human donor in good health (CMV status not recorded). Some clones in this sample may be carry-over from other donors' samples. The genes are TRBV7-6 and TRBJ2-3; perhaps TRBD2 as D (6 bases). This material consisted of cultured CD8+ T cells from PBMCs, taken from culture after CMV antigen stimulation. The CDR3 spells CASSSPRGGTDTQYF. As DNA, the CDR3 is TGTGCCAGCAGCTCCCCCCGCGGGGGCACAGATACGCAGTATTTT.